The source of this TCR beta chain is a study of T cells in tumors after PD-1 blockade. Study-level information: Patients received pembrolizumab 200 mg every 3 weeks or cemiplimab 350 mg every 2 weeks. During anti-PD-1 treatment, some patients continued daily vismodegib 150 mg.

As for this clone: No antigen is known for it.

The assay was immunoSEQ multiplex PCR, and TCRdb's table has in-frame clones only and misses some. The sample shows roughly 8,200 clones, around two thirds of them seen only once. General study findings and limits: Peripheral recruitment is suggested, as some novel exhausted tumor clones were in pre-treatment blood. Two pre-treatment samples showed no clonal replacement between them.

V lost 6 bases and J lost 1; bases outside the gene matches: 0. CDR1 and CDR2 (germline): SGHVS, FNYEAQ. The CDR3 is 13 residues long. The J gene is TRBJ2-3, the V gene TRBV7-6, with 8 bases aligning to TRBD1. The sample consisted of tumor tissue, taken after anti-PD-1 treatment. The sequence derives from a human donor with basal cell carcinoma. CDR3 loop: CASRTGGTDTQYF. The CDR3, as DNA: TGTGCCAGCAGGACAGGGGGCACAGATACGCAGTATTTT. The full variable domain, completed using reference TRBV7-6 and TRBJ2-3, is GAGVSQSPRYKVTKRGQDVALRCDPISGHVSLYWYRQALGQGPEFLTYFNYEAQQDKSGLPNDRFSAERPEGSISTLTIQRTEQRDSAMYRCASRTGGTDTQYFGPGTRLTVL.